Reported below is one TCR beta chain. Its cognate antigen is unknown. The data belong to a study of graft-versus-host responses after intestinal transplantation. Study as a whole: For two to four years after anti-thymocyte globulin induction, all recipients took tacrolimus and steroids.

The data were produced by immunoSEQ multiplex PCR, yet TCRdb's version contains in-frame clones alone and is incomplete. The sample carries approximately 85,000 clones, over 80% recorded once. Trimming took off 4 bases at V and 3 bases at J, with 19 bases between the two ends. Germline assignment: CDR1 SEHNR and CDR2 FQNEAQ (reference sequence). The CDR3 totals 16 residues. Findings of the study overall: Declines in HvG clones occurring early post-transplant were associated with peak circulating GvH clone levels. Graft-donor T cell macrochimerism coincided with high graft-versus-host to host-versus-graft clonal ratios in allografts. GvH clones detected in recipient marrow included some appearing first in ileum or blood.

V and J are TRBV7-9 and TRBJ2-7, with D tentatively TRBD2 (5 bases). The origin of this receptor is a human donor who was the organ donor for an intestinal transplant. The material was unstimulated CD8+ T cells sorted from spleen or lymph node cells, obtained before transplant. This CDR3 reads CASSSPVGVGHYEQYF. The CDR3 DNA follows: TGTGCCAGCAGCTCACCCGTCGGGGTGGGTCACTACGAGCAGTACTTC. Filled out from reference TRBV7-9 and TRBJ2-7, the complete variable domain reads DTGVSQNPRHKITKRGQNVTFRCDPISEHNRLYWYRQTLGQGPEFLTYFQNEAQLEKSRLLSDRFSAERPKGSFSTLEIQRTEQGDSAMYLCASSSPVGVGHYEQYFGPGTRLTVT.